Sequencing of this T cell receptor beta chain was carried out in a study of neoadjuvant anti-PD-1 for oral cavity cancer. Study background: Nivolumab at 3 mg/kg was mostly given biweekly, three to four doses, pre-surgery. Patients without progression received a fourth nivolumab dose around day 43, then surgical resection on days 50-56.

Germline V gives CDR1 SGDLS, CDR2 YYNGEE. There are 14 residues in the CDR3. V gave up 0 bases and J gave up 4 bases, with 10 bases separating them. Stage II-IVA oral cavity squamous cell carcinoma was new and untreated by systemic or radiation therapy. Sequencing was performed with immunoSEQ multiplex PCR; in TCRdb, only in-frame clones are kept and a portion is missing. The sample has about 6,000 clones, 55% to 75% seen once. The study, taken as a whole, reports: Greater tumor shrinkage accompanied bigger post-treatment sizes of preexisting clones.

A remark on this clone: Its antigen is unknown.

Material: tumor tissue, obtained before nivolumab (anti-PD-1) treatment. The TCR sequence derives from a person aged 35-79 years with oral cavity squamous cell carcinoma. The genes are TRBV9 and TRBJ1-1, with a weak D call TRBD1 (5 bases). The chain's CDR3 is CASSVVLGGTEAFF. In DNA, the CDR3 is TGTGCCAGCAGCGTAGTTCTGGGGGGCACTGAAGCTTTCTTT.